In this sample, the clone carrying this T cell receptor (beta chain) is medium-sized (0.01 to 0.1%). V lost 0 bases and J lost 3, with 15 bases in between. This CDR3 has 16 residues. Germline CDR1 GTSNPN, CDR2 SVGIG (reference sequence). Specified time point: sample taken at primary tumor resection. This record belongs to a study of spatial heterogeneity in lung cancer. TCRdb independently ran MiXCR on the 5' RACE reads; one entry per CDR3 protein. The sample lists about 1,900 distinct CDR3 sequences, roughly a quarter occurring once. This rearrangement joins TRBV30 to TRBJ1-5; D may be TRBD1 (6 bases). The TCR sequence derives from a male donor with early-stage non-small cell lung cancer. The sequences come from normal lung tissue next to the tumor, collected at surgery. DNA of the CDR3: TGTGCCTGGAGTGTCCGGATAGGGGGACCCAATCAGCCCCAGCATTTT. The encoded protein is CAWSVRIGGPNQPQHF.